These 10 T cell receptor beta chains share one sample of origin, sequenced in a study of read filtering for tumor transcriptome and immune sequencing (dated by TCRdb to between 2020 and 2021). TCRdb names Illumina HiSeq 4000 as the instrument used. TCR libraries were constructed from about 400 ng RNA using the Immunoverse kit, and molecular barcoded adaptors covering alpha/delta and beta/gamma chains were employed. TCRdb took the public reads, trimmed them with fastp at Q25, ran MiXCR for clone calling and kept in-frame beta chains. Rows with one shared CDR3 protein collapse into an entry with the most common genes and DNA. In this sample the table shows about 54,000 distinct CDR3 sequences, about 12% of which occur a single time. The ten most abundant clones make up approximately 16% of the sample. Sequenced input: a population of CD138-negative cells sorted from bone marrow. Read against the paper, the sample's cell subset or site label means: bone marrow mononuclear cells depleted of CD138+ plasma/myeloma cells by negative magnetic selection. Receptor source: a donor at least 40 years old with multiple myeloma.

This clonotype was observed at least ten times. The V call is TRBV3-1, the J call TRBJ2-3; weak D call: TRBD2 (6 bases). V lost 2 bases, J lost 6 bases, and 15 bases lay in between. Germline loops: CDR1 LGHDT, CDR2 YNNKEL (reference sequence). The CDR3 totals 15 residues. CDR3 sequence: CASSQPLDAGDTQYF. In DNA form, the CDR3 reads TGTGCCAGCAGCCAACCACTGGACGCGGGGGATACGCAGTATTTT.

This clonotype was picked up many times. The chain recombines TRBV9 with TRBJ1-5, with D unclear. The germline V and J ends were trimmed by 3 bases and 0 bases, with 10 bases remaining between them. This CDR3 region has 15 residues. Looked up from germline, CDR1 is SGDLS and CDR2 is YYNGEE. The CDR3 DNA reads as TGTGCCAGCAGCGCGACGGCCTATAGCAATCAGCCCCAGCATTTT. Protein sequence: CASSATAYSNQPQHF.

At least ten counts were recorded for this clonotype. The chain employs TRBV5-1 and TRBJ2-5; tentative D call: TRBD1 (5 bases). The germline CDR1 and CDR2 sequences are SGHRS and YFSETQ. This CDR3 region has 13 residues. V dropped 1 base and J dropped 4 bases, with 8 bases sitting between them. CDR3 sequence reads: CASSLNGAETQYF. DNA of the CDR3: TGCGCCAGCAGCTTGAATGGGGCAGAGACCCAGTACTTC.

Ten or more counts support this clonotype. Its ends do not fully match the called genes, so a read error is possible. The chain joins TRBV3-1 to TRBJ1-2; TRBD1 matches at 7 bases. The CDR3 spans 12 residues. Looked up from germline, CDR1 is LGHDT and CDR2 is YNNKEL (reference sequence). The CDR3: CASSQDRDRESF. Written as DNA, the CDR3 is TGTGCCAGCAGCCAAGACAGAGACAGGGAGTCCTTC.

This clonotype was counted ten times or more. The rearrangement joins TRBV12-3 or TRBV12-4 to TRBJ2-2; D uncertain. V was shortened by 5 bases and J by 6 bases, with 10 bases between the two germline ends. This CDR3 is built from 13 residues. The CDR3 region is CASSQSRAGELFF. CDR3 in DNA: TGTGCCAGCAGTCAGAGCCGCGCCGGGGAGCTGTTTTTT.

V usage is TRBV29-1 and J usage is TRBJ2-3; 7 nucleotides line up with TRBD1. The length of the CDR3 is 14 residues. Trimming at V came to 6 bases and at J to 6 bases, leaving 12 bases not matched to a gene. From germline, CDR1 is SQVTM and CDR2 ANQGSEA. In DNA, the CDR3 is TGCAGCGTCCGCCGGACAGGAGCCTTCGATACGCAGTATTTT. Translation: CSVRRTGAFDTQYF.

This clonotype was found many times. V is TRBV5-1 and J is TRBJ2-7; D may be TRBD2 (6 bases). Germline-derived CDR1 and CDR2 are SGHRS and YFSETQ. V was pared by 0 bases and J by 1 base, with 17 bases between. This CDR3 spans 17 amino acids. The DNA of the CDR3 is TGCGCCAGCAGCTTGGAGTTTTGGTCTAGCGAATCCTACGAGCAGTACTTC. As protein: CASSLEFWSSESYEQYF.

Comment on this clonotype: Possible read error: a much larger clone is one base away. In nucleotides, the CDR3 is TGCGCCGGCACACTGGGACAGGTGTACGAGCAGTACTTC. This translates into CAGTLGQVYEQYF. The chain recombines TRBV10-2 with TRBJ2-7; 8 bases map to TRBD1. This CDR3 has 13 residues. V dropped 11 bases and J dropped 4; count of bases not matched to a gene: 10. The germline CDR1 and CDR2 sequences are WSHSY and SAAADI.

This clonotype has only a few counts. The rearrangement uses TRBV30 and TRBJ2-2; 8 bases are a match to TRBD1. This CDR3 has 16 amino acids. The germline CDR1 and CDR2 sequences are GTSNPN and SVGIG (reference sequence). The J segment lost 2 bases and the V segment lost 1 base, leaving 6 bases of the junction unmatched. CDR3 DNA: TGTGCCTGGAGTGCGATGGACAGGGCTAACACCGGGGAGCTGTTTTTT. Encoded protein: CAWSAMDRANTGELFF.

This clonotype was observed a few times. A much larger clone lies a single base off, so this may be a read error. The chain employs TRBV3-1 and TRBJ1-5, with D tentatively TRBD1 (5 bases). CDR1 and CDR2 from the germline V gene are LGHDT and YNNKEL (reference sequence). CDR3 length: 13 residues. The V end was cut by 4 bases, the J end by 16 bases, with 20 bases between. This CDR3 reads CASSRQGAQAEHF. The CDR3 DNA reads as TGTGCCAGCAGCCGTCAAGGGGCACAGGCAGAACATTTT.